These 21 T cell receptor beta chains were all obtained from the same sample, sequenced in a study of control samples from healthy donors and cancer patients. Here immunoSEQ multiplex PCR was the method, and the copy in TCRdb shows in-frame clones only, minus some. The top ten clones hold roughly 2% of a sample with roughly 180,000 clones, approximately 91% of them seen once. Sequenced material: blood. These receptor sequences come from a woman aged 40 to 49 in good health.

V gene TRBV20-1 combines with J gene TRBJ1-1; no reliable D call. The V gene's germline CDR1 is DFQATT and CDR2 SNEGSKA (reference sequence). V was shortened by 0 bases and J by 7 bases, with 6 bases between the two germline ends. This CDR3 has 11 residues. DNA for the CDR3: TGCAGTGCTAGAGAAACCAATGAAGCTTTCTTT. Its translation is CSARETNEAFF.

The chain employs TRBV3-1 (or the pseudogene TRBV3-2) and TRBJ2-1, with D tentatively TRBD2 (5 bases). The germline V and J ends were trimmed by 1 base and 4 bases, with 11 bases remaining between them. From germline, CDR1 is LGHDT and CDR2 YNNKEL (reference sequence). The CDR3 consists of 15 residues. This chain's CDR3 is CASSQAGGPYNEQFF. CDR3 coding DNA: TGTGCCAGCAGCCAAGCCGGAGGACCTTACAATGAGCAGTTCTTC.

The V gene is TRBV7-9, the J gene TRBJ1-4; 9 bases align to TRBD1. The V segment lost 1 base and the J segment 7 bases; nucleotides outside the gene matches: 7. The CDR3 runs to 16 residues. Germline V gene data show CDR1 as SEHNR and CDR2 as FQNEAQ (reference sequence). This CDR3 is CASSLEGDRVLEKLFF. CDR3 DNA sequence: TGTGCCAGCAGCTTAGAAGGGGACAGGGTGCTTGAAAAACTGTTTTTT.

The chain recombines TRBV15 with TRBJ2-3; a possible D gene is TRBD2 (5 bases). Germline V CDR1 and CDR2: LNHNV, YYDKDF (reference sequence). CDR3 size: 14 residues. V gave up 7 bases and J gave up 0 bases, with 11 bases separating them. The CDR3 protein is CATTTRGSTDTQYF. CDR3 bases: TGTGCCACCACTACAAGAGGGAGCACAGATACGCAGTATTTT.

This clone has a handful of counts. The chain is built from TRBV2 and TRBJ1-1; no definite D call. The CDR3 runs to 13 residues. Germline V gene data show CDR1 as SNHLY and CDR2 as FYNNEI. Trimming took 5 bases from V and 6 from J, leaving 13 bases between them. The CDR3 DNA follows: TGTGCCAGCAGTAGCGGGGTTGTCCCTGAAGCTTTCTTT. It specifies CASSSGVVPEAFF.

The chain combines TRBV5-1 with TRBJ1-1, with a possible D match to TRBD1 (6 bases). Looked up from germline, CDR1 is SGHRS and CDR2 is YFSETQ. The germline V and J ends were trimmed by 0 bases and 1 base, with 7 bases remaining between them. CDR3 length equals 14 residues. The CDR3 DNA follows: TGCGCCAGCAGCTTGGACAGGGCGAACACTGAAGCTTTCTTT. Translated, it gives CASSLDRANTEAFF.

The chain employs TRBV3-1 (or the pseudogene TRBV3-2) and TRBJ2-3, with D perhaps matching TRBD1 or TRBD2 (7 bases each). The CDR3 totals 14 residues. Trimming shortened V by 11 bases and J by 6 bases, and 21 bases separated the two germline ends. The germline V gene has CDR1 LGHDT and CDR2 YNNKEL (reference sequence). The CDR3 coding sequence is TGTGCCTCGGGGGGCCCCCAGGGGGGGGATACGCAGTATTTT. This encodes CASGGPQGGDTQYF.

As DNA, the CDR3 is TGTGCCAGCAGCCTTGGGACAGTCAACTATGGCTACACCTTC. Protein sequence: CASSLGTVNYGYTF. This chain uses TRBV5-4 with TRBJ1-2; 7 bases agree with TRBD1. The ends lost 4 bases at V and 2 bases at J; junction bases unmatched: 5. Germline CDR1 reads SGHNT; CDR2 reads YYREEE (reference sequence). The CDR3 has 14 amino acids. Looking up the rest from reference TRBV5-4 and TRBJ1-2 gives the full variable domain: ETGVTQSPTHLIKTRGQQVTLRCSSQSGHNTVSWYQQALGQGPQFIFQYYREEENGRGNFPPRFSGLQFPNYSSELNVNALELDDSALYLCASSLGTVNYGYTFGSGTRLTVV.

This chain joins TRBV19 and TRBJ2-1; D perhaps matches TRBD1 (6 bases). V was clipped by 6 bases and J by 9 bases, with 15 bases between them. The length of the CDR3 is 13 residues. Per germline, CDR1 LNHDA and CDR2 SQIVND (reference sequence). The CDR3 is CASRSKGDREQFF. In DNA, the CDR3 is TGTGCCAGTAGATCAAAGGGGGATCGTGAGCAGTTCTTC.

The chain couples TRBV6-4 to TRBJ1-2, with no clear D. There are 9 residues in the CDR3. Germline loops: CDR1 MRHNA, CDR2 SNTAGT. Trimming took 9 bases from V and 4 from J, leaving 3 bases between them. CDR3 loop: CASPYGYTF. As DNA, the CDR3 is TGTGCCAGTCCCTATGGCTACACCTTC.

V usage is TRBV9 and J usage is TRBJ1-1, with D possibly matching TRBD1 (5 bases). Germline values: CDR1 SGDLS, CDR2 YYNGEE. This CDR3 has 12 residues. V lost 7 bases, J lost 8 bases, and 15 bases lay in between. CDR3 nucleotide sequence: TGTGCCAGCGGGGGGACCCAAGGGGAAGCTTTCTTT. Translated: CASGGTQGEAFF.

The chain couples TRBV16 to TRBJ1-1; D is possibly TRBD1 (5 bases). CDR3 length: 15 amino acids. Germline CDR1 KGHSY, CDR2 FQNENV. Trimming shortened V by 0 bases and J by 5 bases, and 13 bases separated the two germline ends. The CDR3 reads CASSQSTQGGTEAFF. CDR3 coding DNA: TGTGCCAGCAGCCAATCGACCCAGGGAGGTACTGAAGCTTTCTTT.

The genes are TRBV10-2 and TRBJ1-1; no definite D call. Trimming cost V 8 bases and J 2 bases, with 6 bases left between them. CDR1 WSHSY and CDR2 SAAADI come from the germline V gene. This CDR3 spans 11 amino acids. The chain's CDR3 is CASGQNTEAFF. The CDR3 coding sequence is TGCGCCAGCGGGCAAAACACTGAAGCTTTCTTT.

V and J are TRBV2 and TRBJ1-5, with D maybe TRBD1 (5 bases). Germline loops: CDR1 SNHLY, CDR2 FYNNEI. The CDR3 spans 15 residues. Trimming left V 7 bases short and J 1 base short, with 14 bases between. CDR3 nucleotide sequence: TGTGCCAGCATCCCGGGACCCTTAAGCAATCAGCCCCAGCATTTT. This encodes CASIPGPLSNQPQHF.

The V call is TRBV6-4, the J call TRBJ1-5, with 8 positions matching TRBD1. Germline CDR1 is MRHNA and CDR2 is SNTAGT. V shed 6 bases and J 0 bases; nucleotides not matched to a gene: 4. The CDR3 is 15 amino acids. The CDR3, as DNA: TGTGCCAGCAGGGACAGGGAGGGTAGCAATCAGCCCCAGCATTTT. Translating gives CASRDREGSNQPQHF.

The chain links TRBV27 to TRBJ1-1; TRBD1 agrees at 8 bases. From germline, CDR1 is MNHEY and CDR2 SMNVEV (reference sequence). J was trimmed by 2 bases and V by 8 bases; bases with no gene match: 7. This CDR3 is 14 amino acids long. CDR3 in DNA: TGTGCCAGCTGGTATACAGGGGGTAACACTGAAGCTTTCTTT. As protein: CASWYTGGNTEAFF.

The V gene is TRBV12-3 or TRBV12-4, the J gene TRBJ2-5; 7 bases agree with TRBD2. The V segment lost 7 bases and the J segment 5 bases; nucleotides outside the gene matches: 7. The CDR3 runs 13 residues. The CDR3 sequence: CASKASGGETQYF. For the CDR3, the DNA is TGTGCCAGCAAGGCTAGCGGAGGCGAGACCCAGTACTTC.

The chain couples TRBV2 to TRBJ2-2, with D unresolved. The CDR3 has 11 amino acids. Germline CDR1 SNHLY, CDR2 FYNNEI. With 6 bases removed from V and 6 bases from J, the gap between germline ends came to 5 bases. The CDR3 loop is CASSNAGELFF. CDR3 coding DNA: TGTGCCAGCAGCAATGCCGGGGAGCTGTTTTTT.

This clone was detected once. The chain has TRBV5-1 and TRBJ2-1; D remains ambiguous. The CDR3 spans 12 residues. Trimming took off 6 bases at V and 0 bases at J, with 4 bases between the two ends. Germline V lookup: CDR1 SGHRS, CDR2 YFSETQ. The CDR3 DNA follows: TGCGCCAGCACCCTCTCCTACAATGAGCAGTTCTTC. It yields the protein CASTLSYNEQFF.

The V call is TRBV9, the J call TRBJ1-2; the match to TRBD1 covers 9 bases. This CDR3 has 14 residues. Germline-derived CDR1 and CDR2 are SGDLS and YYNGEE. V dropped 4 bases and J dropped 2; count of bases not matched to a gene: 3. The CDR3 reads CASSSGQGNYGYTF. DNA of the CDR3: TGTGCCAGCAGCTCGGGACAGGGCAACTATGGCTACACCTTC.

This clone was seen once. CDR3 nucleotides: TGCAGTGCTAGTGAAGGGGCCGGTGGTCAGCCCCAGCATTTT. Translating gives CSASEGAGGQPQHF. The gene calls are TRBV20-1 and TRBJ1-5; a possible D gene is TRBD1 (5 bases). The CDR3 extends over 14 amino acids. The germline V gene has CDR1 DFQATT and CDR2 SNEGSKA (reference sequence). Trimming stripped 3 bases from V and 6 bases from J, with 15 bases between.